The next 22 T cell receptor beta chains were all read from a single sample in a study of T-cell memory formation after mild COVID-19. A single record per CDR3 protein comes from TCRdb applying MiXCR to the 5' RACE reads. The repertoire consists of 300,000 or so distinct CDR3 sequences, with roughly 15% occurring once and the leading ten covering 23%. The specimen was PBMCs or a T cell subset sorted from them (not recorded which). The receptors were gathered from a man younger than 30 who had mild COVID-19 (a few samples of this study predate the infection). Cell type and time point are not known.

This clonotype was seen more than once but under ten times. The chain links TRBV7-9 to TRBJ2-3; D gene uncertain. Per germline, CDR1 SEHNR and CDR2 FQNEAQ (reference sequence). This CDR3 region has 11 residues. V was shortened by 4 bases and J by 7 bases, with 6 bases between the two germline ends. CDR3 in DNA: TGTGCCAGCAGCTATGGTTATACGCAGTATTTT. This sequence encodes CASSYGYTQYF.

This clonotype was seen only a few times. CDR3 nucleotide sequence: TGCGCCAGCAGCCAGGCCCAGGGGTTCTGGGGCTATGGCTACACCTTC. As protein: CASSQAQGFWGYGYTF. The genes are TRBV4-1 and TRBJ1-2; D may be TRBD1 (6 bases). The CDR3 spans 16 residues. The V end lost 3 bases, the J end lost 4 bases, and 18 bases lay between the germline ends. Germline assignment: CDR1 MGHRA and CDR2 YSYEKL.

The chain is built from TRBV18 and TRBJ2-7; D unresolved. The V and J ends lost 2 bases and 1 base respectively, with 6 bases between them. Germline V CDR1 and CDR2: KGHSH, LQKENI. The CDR3 totals 13 residues. CDR3 sequence (DNA): TGTGCCAGCTCACCATCGCAATCCTACGAGCAGTACGTC. As protein: CASSPSQSYEQYV.

This clonotype turned up a few times. The chain combines TRBV9 with TRBJ2-3; 8 bases agree with TRBD1. CDR1 is SGDLS and CDR2 is YYNGEE in the germline V gene. The CDR3 spans 15 residues. Trimming at V came to 2 bases and at J to 5 bases, leaving 7 bases not matched to a gene. The CDR3 loop is CASSVGTGGGDTQYF. The CDR3 nucleotides read TGTGCCAGCAGCGTCGGGACAGGAGGTGGAGATACGCAGTATTTT.

This clonotype has a handful of counts. This chain connects TRBV7-9 to TRBJ2-7, with TRBD2 identical over 10 bases. V dropped 1 base and J dropped 0; count of bases not matched to a gene: 6. Germline CDR1 is SEHNR and CDR2 is FQNEAQ (reference sequence). This CDR3 is built from 17 residues. CDR3 DNA: TGTGCCAGCAGCTTAGGGCGGCTAGCGGGGGACTCCTACGAGCAGTACGTC. This gives the protein CASSLGRLAGDSYEQYV.

This clonotype was observed a few times. This CDR3 is CSANFQGTYEQYF. The CDR3 DNA sequence: TGCAGTGCCAACTTCCAGGGGACGTACGAGCAGTACTTC. This chain joins TRBV20-1 and TRBJ2-7, with D possibly TRBD1 on 6 matching bases. The CDR3 is made up of 13 amino acids. Germline V gene lookup returns CDR1 DFQATT and CDR2 SNEGSKA (reference sequence). The V end was cut by 6 bases, the J end by 4 bases, with 16 bases between.

CDR3 sequence: CASSLISGGLADTQYF. The DNA of the CDR3 is TGCGCCAGCAGCCTAATTAGCGGGGGGCTCGCAGATACGCAGTATTTT. The chain couples TRBV4-3 to TRBJ2-3; 10 nucleotides agree with TRBD2. The CDR3 contains 16 residues. Germline-derived CDR1 and CDR2 are LGHNA and YSLEER. V shed 4 bases, J shed 4 bases, and the junction held 8 bases outside the gene matches.

V gene TRBV6-6 combines with J gene TRBJ2-1, with 9 bases that match TRBD1. There are 18 residues in the CDR3. Germline loops: CDR1 MNHNY, CDR2 SVGAGI (reference sequence). With V trimmed by 0 bases and J by 7 bases, 13 bases remained unmatched. The CDR3 DNA follows: TGTGCCAGCAGTTACTCGGGCTATCCGGGACAGGGAAGGAATGAGCAGTTCTTC. Translating it yields CASSYSGYPGQGRNEQFF.

The chain has TRBV12-3 or TRBV12-4 and TRBJ1-2; TRBD1 matches 7 bases. This CDR3 spans 13 amino acids. V gave up 10 bases and J gave up 8 bases; unmatched junction bases: 13. The CDR3 sequence is CAIQGGRGSGYTF. The CDR3 DNA sequence: TGTGCCATCCAGGGGGGGCGGGGCAGCGGCTACACCTTC.

The chain uses TRBV5-1 and TRBJ1-2; 7 nucleotides line up with TRBD1. Germline V lookup: CDR1 SGHRS, CDR2 YFSETQ. The CDR3 runs 15 residues. The J segment lost 6 bases and the V segment lost 4 bases, leaving 12 bases of the junction unmatched. In nucleotides, the CDR3 is TGCGCCAGCAGCGCCCACCTCGGAGGACAGGATGGCTACACCTTC. Translation: CASSAHLGGQDGYTF.

This clonotype was recorded a few times. The chain has TRBV6-6 and TRBJ2-5; D is unresolved. Between the trimmed V and J ends, which lost 7 bases and 5 bases, there was a span of 11 bases. The CDR3 length is 12 residues. Germline-derived CDR1 and CDR2 are MNHNY and SVGAGI (reference sequence). The CDR3 sequence: CASNKMPETQYF. The DNA of the CDR3 is TGTGCCAGCAACAAAATGCCCGAGACCCAGTACTTC.

The chain has TRBV24-1 and TRBJ2-3, with a tentative D call TRBD1 (6 bases). Between the trimmed V and J ends, which lost 4 bases and 6 bases, there was a span of 16 bases. The CDR3 contains 15 residues. The germline V gene has CDR1 KGHDR and CDR2 SFDVKD. CDR3 sequence (DNA): TGTGCCACCAGTGACCCCGACAGGTCCGGCGATACGCAGTATTTT. This codes for CATSDPDRSGDTQYF.

This clonotype appeared a few times. This chain connects TRBV7-9 to TRBJ2-7; D remains ambiguous. The CDR3 length is 13 residues. The V gene lost 1 base and the J gene lost 7 bases, with 11 bases spanning the gap. Germline V gene data show CDR1 as SEHNR and CDR2 as FQNEAQ (reference sequence). Here the CDR3 reads CASSLVATREQYV. CDR3 bases: TGTGCCAGCAGCTTAGTGGCGACGAGGGAGCAGTACGTC.

The J gene is TRBJ1-4, the V gene TRBV12-3 or TRBV12-4; D uncertain. Trimming stripped 2 bases from V and 4 bases from J, with 8 bases between. The CDR3 extends over 14 amino acids. CDR3 residues: CASSLQAINEKLFF. DNA of the CDR3: TGTGCCAGCAGTTTACAGGCGATTAATGAAAAACTGTTTTTT.

This chain links TRBV25-1 with TRBJ2-1; TRBD1 or TRBD2 may be the D gene (6 bases each). V was pared by 4 bases and J by 0 bases, with 10 bases between. The CDR3 is 15 residues long. Germline V CDR1 and CDR2: MGHDK, SYGVNS. For the CDR3, the DNA is TGTGCCAGCAGTGTGGGGGGCTTCTCCTACAATGAGCAGTTCTTC. Encoded protein: CASSVGGFSYNEQFF.

This clonotype was picked up a small number of times. The chain uses TRBV4-1 and TRBJ1-5, with a possible D match to TRBD1 (5 bases). Germline CDR1 MGHRA, CDR2 YSYEKL. The CDR3 consists of 14 residues. Trimming took off 0 bases at V and 6 bases at J, with 9 bases between the two ends. This CDR3 is CASSQEAGSQPQHF. The CDR3 nucleotides are TGCGCCAGCAGCCAAGAAGCAGGGAGTCAGCCCCAGCATTTT.

This clonotype was seen more than once but under ten times. The chain joins TRBV7-6 to TRBJ2-2; TRBD1 is a possible D gene (6 bases). The CDR3 extends over 18 amino acids. Germline-derived CDR1 and CDR2 are SGHVS and FNYEAQ. V dropped 0 bases and J dropped 7 bases, with 21 bases sitting between them. The CDR3 loop is CASSLAGGELASYGELFF. The CDR3 DNA reads TGTGCCAGCAGCTTAGCTGGGGGCGAGTTGGCTTCTTACGGGGAGCTGTTTTTT.

This chain uses TRBV3-1 with TRBJ1-2, with 10 bases aligning to TRBD1. Germline CDR1 and CDR2: LGHDT and YNNKEL (reference sequence). The V and J ends lost 4 bases and 6 bases, in that order; junction bases with no gene match: 2. This CDR3 is built from 13 residues. CDR3 bases: TGTGCCAGCAGCCCCGGACAGGGGGATGGCTACACCTTC. Protein: CASSPGQGDGYTF.

This clonotype was counted between two and nine times. J is TRBJ2-7 and V is TRBV12-3 or TRBV12-4, with D possibly being TRBD1 or TRBD2 (5 bases each). Trimming pared 1 base from V and 3 bases from J, leaving 10 bases between. This CDR3 spans 14 amino acids. The CDR3 loop is CASSLVGAGYEQYF. The DNA for the CDR3 is TGTGCCAGCAGTTTAGTAGGGGCGGGCTACGAGCAGTACTTC.

This chain links TRBV7-9 with TRBJ2-3, with unresolved D. The CDR3 is 16 residues long. Trimming pared 3 bases from V and 0 bases from J, leaving 13 bases between. Germline CDR1 reads SEHNR; CDR2 reads FQNEAQ (reference sequence). The CDR3 protein is CASSFLDVTSTDTQYF. The CDR3 region has the DNA TGTGCCAGCAGCTTCCTGGACGTAACTAGCACAGATACGCAGTATTTT.

This clonotype was observed a few times. The chain employs TRBV28 and TRBJ2-7; either TRBD1 or TRBD2 may fit D (6 bases each). Trimming removed 6 bases at V and 2 bases at J, with 17 bases between. The germline gives CDR1 MDHEN, CDR2 SYDVKM. The CDR3 sequence is 15 residues long. CDR3 loop: CASSGRGLLAYEQYV. For the CDR3, the DNA is TGTGCCAGCAGCGGCAGGGGACTTCTCGCCTACGAGCAGTACGTC.

The genes are TRBV21-1 and TRBJ1-1. TRBV21-1 counts as a pseudogene. The CDR3 has 12 residues. CDR3 loop: CASCGSHTEAFF. The CDR3, as DNA: TGTGCCAGCTGTGGCAGCCACACTGAAGCTTTCTTT.